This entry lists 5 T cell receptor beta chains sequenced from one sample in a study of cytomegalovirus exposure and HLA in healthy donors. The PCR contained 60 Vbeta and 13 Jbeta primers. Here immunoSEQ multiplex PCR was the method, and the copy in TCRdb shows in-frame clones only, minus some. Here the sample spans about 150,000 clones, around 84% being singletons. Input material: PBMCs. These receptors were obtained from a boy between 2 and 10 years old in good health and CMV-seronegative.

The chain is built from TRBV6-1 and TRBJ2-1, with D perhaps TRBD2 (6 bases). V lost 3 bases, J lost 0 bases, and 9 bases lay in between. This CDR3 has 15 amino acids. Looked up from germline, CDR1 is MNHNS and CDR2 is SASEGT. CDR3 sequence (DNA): TGTGCCAGCAGTGACGGAGGGTACTCCTACAATGAGCAGTTCTTC. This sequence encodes CASSDGGYSYNEQFF.

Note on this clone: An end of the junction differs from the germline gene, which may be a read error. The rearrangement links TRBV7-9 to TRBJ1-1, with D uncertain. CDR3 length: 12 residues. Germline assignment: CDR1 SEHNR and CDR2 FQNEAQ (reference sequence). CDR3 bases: TGTTCCAGCAGCTTAGATCTATCAGAAGCTTTCTTT. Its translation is CSSSLDLSEAFF.

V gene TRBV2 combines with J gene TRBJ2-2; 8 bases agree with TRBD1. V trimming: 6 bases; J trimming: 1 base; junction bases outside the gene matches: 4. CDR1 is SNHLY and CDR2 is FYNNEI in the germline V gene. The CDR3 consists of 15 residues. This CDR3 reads CASRLGQGNTGELFF. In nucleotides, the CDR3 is TGTGCCAGCAGGCTCGGACAGGGGAACACCGGGGAGCTGTTTTTT.

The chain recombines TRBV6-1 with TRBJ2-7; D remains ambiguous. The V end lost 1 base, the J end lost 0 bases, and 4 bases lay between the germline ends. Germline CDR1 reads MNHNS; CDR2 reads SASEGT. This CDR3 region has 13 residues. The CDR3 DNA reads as TGTGCCAGCAGTGAAGAAGCCTCCTACGAGCAGTACTTC. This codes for CASSEEASYEQYF.

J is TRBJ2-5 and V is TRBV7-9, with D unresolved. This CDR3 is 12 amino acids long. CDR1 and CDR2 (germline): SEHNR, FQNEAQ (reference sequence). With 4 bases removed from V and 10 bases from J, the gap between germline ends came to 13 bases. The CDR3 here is CASSSTVPNQYF. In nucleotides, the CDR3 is TGTGCCAGCAGCTCCACAGTCCCGAACCAGTACTTC.